This T cell receptor (beta chain) was captured by sequencing in a study of T cells in narcolepsy. Study-level information: Donors had narcolepsy type 1 or type 2, or were healthy controls.

With 3 bases removed from V and 4 bases from J, the gap between germline ends came to 15 bases. The CDR3 contains 14 residues. The germline V gene encodes CDR1 GTSNPN and CDR2 SVGIG (reference sequence). Overall study results and limits: Autoreactive clonotypes reportedly recurred in blood of same and different patients, not controls. Autoreactive clone sequences were missing from some blood memory CD4+ repertoires.

Assay: immunoSEQ multiplex PCR; the TCRdb copy retains only in-frame clones and omits some. The data show around 30,000 clones, with over 75% seen just once and 1.2% held by the top ten. Note on this clone: Its target is unknown.

This TCR was sampled from a human donor with narcolepsy. This chain uses TRBV30 with TRBJ1-1; D is unresolved. The sample consisted of CD45RA- memory CD4+ T cells from PBMCs. The CDR3 DNA reads as TGTGCCTGGAGGATAGGGATGGCGGGCACTGAAGCTTTCTTT. It specifies CAWRIGMAGTEAFF. Based on the CDR3 plus reference TRBV30 and TRBJ1-1, the full variable domain is SQTIHQWPATLVQPVGSPLSLECTVEGTSNPNLYWYRQAAGRGLQLLFYSVGIGQISSEVPQNLSASRPQDRQFILSSKKLLLSDSGFYLCAWRIGMAGTEAFFGQGTRLTVV.